A selection of T cell receptor beta chains follows, all from one sample in a study of OX40 agonist ivuxolimab in advanced cancers. Sequencing used immunoSEQ multiplex PCR; TCRdb keeps in-frame clones, though not all of them. This sample has approximately 58,000 clones, with under 95% found just once. This specimen consisted of CD4+ or CD8+ T cells sorted from blood, obtained in a trial of the OX40 agonist ivuxolimab. The receptors were gathered from an adult with an advanced solid tumor such as melanoma, head and neck, liver or kidney cancer. Each CDR3 is given with its conserved first and last residue. A D gene is named only where the DNA matches it firmly. For some rows the clone size is stated as once, few or many, or as a class when expanded; others skip it.

clone size	D gene	V gene	J gene	CDR3 DNA	CDR3 protein
once	TRBD2	TRBV9	TRBJ2-2	TGTGCCAGCGGACCAAAAGGGGAGGGCTTGAACGGGGAGCTGTTTTTT	CASGPKGEGLNGELFF
once	.	TRBV4-1	TRBJ2-7	TGCGCCAGCAGCCAAGTTACGTCGGGGAAGGGGGAGCAGTACTTC	CASSQVTSGKGEQYF
.	.	TRBV7-2	TRBJ2-7	TGTGCCAGCAGCTTCATAGAGTTGGGAGTCGAGCAGTACTTC	CASSFIELGVEQYF
once	.	TRBV7-9	TRBJ1-4	TGTGCCAGCAGCTTAGAAGATGGTCTTGGTGTGGGCCAAGAGCTGTTTTTT	CASSLEDGLGVGQELFF
.	TRBD1	TRBV10-2	TRBJ1-2	TGCGCCAGCAGTGAGGCTGGGACAGGGAAAGATGGCTACACCTTC	CASSEAGTGKDGYTF
.	.	TRBV29-1	TRBJ2-1	TGCAGCGTTGTTCAAGGGGCAGGGGAGCAGTTCTTC	CSVVQGAGEQFF
once	TRBD1	TRBV19	TRBJ1-2	TGTGCCAGTAAACCAGACAGGGGCTTTGACTTCTATGGCTACACCTTC	CASKPDRGFDFYGYTF
.	.	TRBV27	TRBJ1-1	TGTGCCAGCAGTTTGGGAGGGCCCACTGAAGCTTTCTTT	CASSLGGPTEAFF
.	TRBD2	TRBV5-1	TRBJ2-7	TGCGCCAGCAGCTTGGTGGCGGGAGGACGCGAGCAGTACTTC	CASSLVAGGREQYF
.	TRBD2	TRBV27	TRBJ2-1	TGTGCCAGCAGCCCTACGGGGACTAGCGCTATCAATGAGCAGTTCTTC	CASSPTGTSAINEQFF
.	.	TRBV2	TRBJ2-3	TGTGCCGGGGGACGTTTCACAGATACGCAGTATTTT	CAGGRFTDTQYF
.	.	TRBV15	TRBJ2-2	TGTGCCACCAGCAGAGATGGAGGGTCGAACACCGGGGAGCTGTTTTTT	CATSRDGGSNTGELFF
.	.	TRBV4-1	TRBJ1-1	TGCGCCAGCAGCCAGATTCAGGGGAGGGGAGGCACTGAAGCTTTCTTT	CASSQIQGRGGTEAFF
.	.	TRBV9	TRBJ1-1	TGTGCCAGCAGCGTAGTGGGCGCAGCAAACACTGAAGCTTTCTTT	CASSVVGAANTEAFF
.	TRBD1	TRBV7-9	TRBJ2-2	TGTGCCAGCAGCCGGCGACAGGGGGCGCACCCCGGGGAGCTGTTTTTT	CASSRRQGAHPGELFF
.	.	TRBV6-1	TRBJ2-7	TGTGCCAGCAGTGAAGCAGGGTTTTCCTACGAGCAGTACTTC	CASSEAGFSYEQYF
.	TRBD2	TRBV19	TRBJ2-2	TGTGCCAGTAGGATAGCGGGTAACACCGGGGAGCTGTTTTTT	CASRIAGNTGELFF
.	TRBD1	TRBV4-3	TRBJ1-2	TGCGCCAGCAGCCCTACCTCCACCTGGACAGGGGGTGGCTACACCTTC	CASSPTSTWTGGGYTF
.	TRBD1	TRBV29-1	TRBJ1-2	TGCAGCGTTGAAGTCTACCAGGGGGCTGTTCAGTACTACACCTTC	CSVEVYQGAVQYYTF
.	.	TRBV28	TRBJ2-2	TGTGCCAGCAGTTTCCCCCGGAACACCGGGGAGCTGTTTTTT	CASSFPRNTGELFF
.	TRBD1	TRBV7-6	TRBJ1-1	TGTGCCAGCAGCCCGACAGGGCTTGAAGCTTTCTTT	CASSPTGLEAFF
once	.	TRBV27	TRBJ1-1	TGTGCCAGCAGTTTCGAAGGGGCTGATGAAGCTTTCTTT	CASSFEGADEAFF
.	.	TRBV7-9	TRBJ2-7	TGTGCCAGCAGCTTAGGGGGCATGGGCTACGAGCAGTACTTC	CASSLGGMGYEQYF
.	.	TRBV6-1	TRBJ2-7	TGTGCCAGCAGCCCTAAGGGACGGAACTACGAGCAGTACTTC	CASSPKGRNYEQYF
.	.	TRBV9	TRBJ1-2	TGTGCCAGCAGCGACAACGGAATGGACTATGGCTACACCTTC	CASSDNGMDYGYTF
.	TRBD2	TRBV7-9	TRBJ2-2	TGTGCCAGCAGATATGGAGGACTAGGGTCCTCCGGGGAGCTGTTTTTT	CASRYGGLGSSGELFF
.	.	TRBV29-1	TRBJ2-7	TGCAGCGTTCGCGATTACGAGCAGTACTTC	CSVRDYEQYF
few	.	TRBV7-9	TRBJ1-5	TGTGCCAGCAGCCCCGGCCGGGATCAGCCCCAGCATTTT	CASSPGRDQPQHF
.	TRBD1	TRBV5-1	TRBJ1-1	TGCGCCAGCAGCTCAGAGGACAGGGGAGAGACTGAAGCTTTCTTT	CASSSEDRGETEAFF
once	TRBD1	TRBV6-1	TRBJ2-3	TGTGCCAGCAGTGAAGTACAGGGGGCAGATACGCAGTATTTT	CASSEVQGADTQYF
.	.	TRBV18	TRBJ2-2	TGTGCCAGCTCCCCGACAAAGGACTCTAAAACCGGGGAGCTGTTTTTT	CASSPTKDSKTGELFF
.	.	TRBV14	TRBJ2-3	TGTGCCAGCAGCCAAGATCAGGGTAGCACAGATACGCAGTATTTT	CASSQDQGSTDTQYF
.	TRBD2	TRBV29-1	TRBJ2-7	TGCAGCGTTGCACTAGCGGGAGTGGAGCAGTACTTC	CSVALAGVEQYF
once	.	TRBV28	TRBJ1-2	TGTGCCAGCAGTTTATTTGACAGCTTGAACTATGGCTACACCTTC	CASSLFDSLNYGYTF
.	.	TRBV28	TRBJ1-1	TGTGCCAGCAGTTTACTAGGTACCCACACTGAAGCTTTCTTT	CASSLLGTHTEAFF
.	.	TRBV27	TRBJ2-1	TGTGCCGGCAGCCACCTCCCGGTCGGGAATGAGCAGTTCTTC	CAGSHLPVGNEQFF
.	.	TRBV4-1	TRBJ1-2	TGCGCCAGCAGCCAAGTCGCGGATTTGAGTGGCTACACCTTC	CASSQVADLSGYTF
once	.	TRBV18	TRBJ1-1	TGTGCCAGCTCACCAGAGACGATATTTGAAGCTTTCTTT	CASSPETIFEAFF
.	.	TRBV6-5	TRBJ2-1	TGTGCCAGCGGTCTGCAGGGTAGACGCAATGAGCAGTTCTTC	CASGLQGRRNEQFF
.	TRBD1	TRBV29-1	TRBJ1-1	TGCAGCGTTGAAGATTACAGGGGGAACACTGAAGCTTTCTTT	CSVEDYRGNTEAFF
.	.	TRBV6-5	TRBJ1-4	TGTGCCAGCACCCCGAGGCCTAGGGCTAATGAAAAACTGTTTTTT	CASTPRPRANEKLFF
.	.	TRBV7-9	TRBJ2-1	TGTGCCAGCAGGCCAGAGGGTGGTCTAGCGAGCAATGAGCAGTTCTTC	CASRPEGGLASNEQFF
.	.	TRBV5-1	TRBJ2-3	TGCGCCAGCAGGAGCGGGTCAGGAGGTACGCAGTATTTT	CASRSGSGGTQYF
.	TRBD1	TRBV9	TRBJ2-1	TGTGCCAGCAGCCCCTCGGGACAGTACAATGAGCAGTTCTTC	CASSPSGQYNEQFF
.	TRBD1	TRBV11-3	TRBJ1-1	TGTGCCAGCAGCTTCATGGCTACAGGGGAAACTGAAGCTTTCTTT	CASSFMATGETEAFF
.	.	TRBV5-1	TRBJ2-3	TGCGCCAGCAGGCTGGTGGAATCGTCCACAGATACGCAGTATTTT	CASRLVESSTDTQYF
.	.	TRBV7-9	TRBJ2-4	TGTGCCAGCAGCTTAGCGCTATTCGAAAACATTCAGTACTTC	CASSLALFENIQYF
.	TRBD2	TRBV11-2	TRBJ2-7	TGTGCCAGCAGCTTCCCTGGCGGGAGCCCCTACGAGCAGTACTTC	CASSFPGGSPYEQYF
.	TRBD1	TRBV6-1	TRBJ2-7	TGTGCCAGCAGTAATGGACAGGGCGTCGAGCAGTACTTC	CASSNGQGVEQYF
.	.	TRBV4-1	TRBJ2-7	TGCGCCAGCAGCCTCGGAGGGGGGTCGAGCTCCTACGAGCAGTACTTC	CASSLGGGSSSYEQYF
.	TRBD1	TRBV4-1	TRBJ2-5	TGCGCCAGCAGCCAAGCACCGACAGGGGGCGCGTTTGAGACCCAGTACTTC	CASSQAPTGGAFETQYF
.	TRBD1	TRBV2	TRBJ1-1	TGTGCCAGCAGTAAACCGGGACAGGGGGCGAGGACTGAAGCTTTCTTT	CASSKPGQGARTEAFF
.	TRBD2	TRBV7-9	TRBJ2-5	TGTGCCAGCAGCTTAGAACCGGCGGGGGAAGAGACCCAGTACTTC	CASSLEPAGEETQYF
.	.	TRBV7-6	TRBJ2-1	TGTGCCAGCAGCTTAGGGGACCCGATCTCCTACAATGAGCAGTTCTTC	CASSLGDPISYNEQFF
.	.	TRBV6-5	TRBJ2-3	TGTGCCAGCAGCCCGACCGGGTTCAGCACAGATACGCAGTATTTT	CASSPTGFSTDTQYF